This entry concerns a single T cell receptor beta chain. What it binds is not known. This entry belongs to a study of cytomegalovirus exposure and HLA in healthy donors. Study-wide findings and caveats: The study listed roughly 160 cytomegalovirus-associated TCR beta chains. Confirmation was obtained in vitro that a few CMV-associated chains are specific for CMV antigens. Cytomegalovirus status was reportedly diagnosed by the classifier with high specificity and sensitivity.

Clones were read by immunoSEQ multiplex PCR, and TCRdb kept only the in-frame ones, dropping some. The table records fewer than 150,000 clones, about 82% of them present only once. There are 15 residues in the CDR3. Sequenced: PBMCs. The rearrangement uses TRBV12-1 and TRBJ2-1; the tabulated D call, TRBD2, remains unverified against the DNA. TRBV12-1 constitutes a pseudogene. This TCR was recovered from a young man in good health and CMV-seronegative. The chain's CDR3 is CASSPGGPSYNEQFF. Written as DNA, the CDR3 is TGTGCCAGCAGCCCCGGGGGGCCCTCCTACAATGAGCAGTTCTTC.